This T cell receptor (beta chain) is from a study of blood T cells in healthy people across ages. The second PCR ran 7 to 11 cycles with a sample-barcoded 5' primer and J-beta primers. Through a template-switch adaptor with 12 random nucleotides, each cDNA molecule received a tag. TCRdb processed the 5' RACE reads anew with MiXCR; each CDR3 protein has one entry. Of approximately 1,700,000 distinct CDR3 sequences listed, around 42% are singletons. The CDR3 has 13 residues. Germline loops: CDR1 DFQATT, CDR2 SNEGSKA (reference sequence). Trimming at V came to 4 bases and at J to 6 bases, leaving 5 bases not matched to a gene.

The receptor's source is a human donor in good health. The chain employs TRBV20-1 and TRBJ1-4; TRBD1 matches 7 bases. Input material: blood. This CDR3 is CSATGGYYEKLFF. CDR3 DNA: TGCAGTGCTACAGGGGGTTATTATGAAAAACTGTTTTTT.